Following are 21 T cell receptor beta chains from one sample sequenced in a study of blood T cell repertoires in COVID-19. Here immunoSEQ multiplex PCR was the method, and the copy in TCRdb shows in-frame clones only, minus some. The data show about 67,000 clones, approximately 90% seen once. The material sequenced was peripheral blood. The receptors shown here come from a woman aged 80 or over with acute or convalescent COVID-19.

In nucleotides, the CDR3 is TGTGCCACCAGCAGACCGGTTGCAACTAATGAAAAACTGTTTTTT. Its translation: CATSRPVATNEKLFF. This chain uses TRBV15 with TRBJ1-4; no firm D call. The germline CDR1 and CDR2 sequences are LNHNV and YYDKDF (reference sequence). The CDR3 sequence is 15 residues long. The V and J ends lost 2 bases and 0 bases respectively, with 7 bases between them.

This clone was counted once. V usage is TRBV7-3 and J usage is TRBJ2-1; D might be TRBD2 (6 bases). V was clipped by 3 bases and J by 9 bases, with 12 bases between them. Germline lookup yields CDR1 SGHTA and CDR2 FQGTGA. The CDR3 contains 13 residues. The chain's CDR3 is CASSFLASGEQFF. CDR3 bases: TGTGCCAGCAGCTTTCTAGCGTCGGGTGAGCAGTTCTTC.

This clone appeared once. V is TRBV28 and J is TRBJ1-2; D not certain. The germline V gene encodes CDR1 MDHEN and CDR2 SYDVKM. The CDR3 extends over 12 amino acids. The V and J ends lost 2 bases and 7 bases respectively, with 8 bases between them. CDR3 in DNA: TGTGCCAGCAGTTTAGTTGCGGGTGGCTACACCTTC. The encoded protein is CASSLVAGGYTF.

The gene calls are TRBV28 and TRBJ1-1; D remains unclear. V was clipped by 3 bases and J by 11 bases, with 13 bases between them. CDR1 is MDHEN, CDR2 SYDVKM, per germline. The CDR3 runs to 12 residues. CDR3 bases: TGTGCCAGCAGTTTCGGCGGGCGGGTCGCTTTCTTT. Protein sequence: CASSFGGRVAFF. The full variable domain, its missing parts supplied by reference TRBV28 and TRBJ1-1, is DVKVTQSSRYLVKRTGEKVFLECVQDMDHENMFWYRQDPGLGLRLIYFSYDVKMKEKGDIPEGYSVSREKKERFSLILESASTNQTSMYLCASSFGGRVAFFGQGTRLTVV.

This chain uses TRBV21-1 with TRBJ2-3; no check of the table's D call, TRBD1, against the DNA was made. TRBV21-1 is described as a pseudogene. The CDR3 totals 19 residues. The CDR3 sequence: CASSAPQGAGSTSTDTQYF. The CDR3 nucleotides read TGTGCCAGCAGCGCACCCCAGGGGGCGGGATCGACTAGCACAGATACGCAGTATTTT.

The chain couples TRBV19 to TRBJ2-2; TRBD1 matches 10 bases. Germline CDR1 reads LNHDA; CDR2 reads SQIVND (reference sequence). The junction had 6 bases not matched to a gene; V was cut back by 8 bases and J by 3 bases. The length of the CDR3 is 15 residues. The chain's CDR3 is CASRRQGADTGELFF. The CDR3 bases are TGTGCCAGTCGGAGACAGGGGGCGGACACCGGGGAGCTGTTTTTT.

The V call is TRBV30, the J call TRBJ1-3, with 8 bases lining up with TRBD1. Trimming took 1 base from V and 0 from J; bases not matched to a gene: 5. Germline V CDR1 and CDR2: GTSNPN, SVGIG (reference sequence). This CDR3 comprises 16 residues. CDR3 DNA: TGTGCCTGGAGTGGTGGACAGGGCTTCTCTGGAAACACCATATATTTT. This translates into CAWSGGQGFSGNTIYF.

V is TRBV16 and J is TRBJ1-1; 8 nucleotides line up with TRBD1. With 5 bases clipped from V and 1 base from J, the junction kept 0 bases outside the gene matches. CDR1 is KGHSY and CDR2 is FQNENV in the germline V gene. CDR3 length equals 13 residues. CDR3 nucleotides: TGTGCCAGCAGCGACAGGGGGAACACTGAAGCTTTCTTT. The encoded protein is CASSDRGNTEAFF.

The J gene is TRBJ2-3, the V gene TRBV15; 8 bases fit TRBD1. This CDR3 comprises 16 residues. Trimming at V came to 1 base and at J to 3 bases, leaving 6 bases not matched to a gene. Germline lookup yields CDR1 LNHNV and CDR2 YYDKDF (reference sequence). The CDR3 sequence: CATSRAQGQGTDTQYF. CDR3 DNA: TGTGCCACCAGCAGAGCACAAGGACAGGGAACAGATACGCAGTATTTT.

V and J are TRBV10-3 and TRBJ1-2; D unresolved. The CDR3 consists of 16 residues. Germline V CDR1 and CDR2: ENHRY, SYGVKD. Trimming pared 4 bases from V and 6 bases from J, leaving 21 bases between. As DNA, the CDR3 is TGTGCCATCAGTGCCACTTATCCGGGAGTCGGGGATGGCTACACCTTC. Translation: CAISATYPGVGDGYTF.

This rearrangement joins TRBV6-6 to TRBJ2-7; TRBD2 might be the D (6 bases). This CDR3 has 13 amino acids. The V end was cut by 2 bases, the J end by 4 bases, with 9 bases between. Per the germline V gene, CDR1 is MNHNY and CDR2 is SVGAGI (reference sequence). CDR3 amino acids: CASSYLAGYEQYF. The CDR3 DNA reads TGTGCCAGCAGTTACCTCGCGGGGTACGAGCAGTACTTC.

This chain connects TRBV12-3 or TRBV12-4 to TRBJ2-5, with D possibly matching TRBD1 (6 bases). V shed 2 bases and J shed 7 bases, with 11 bases lying between them. CDR3 length: 13 amino acids. The CDR3 loop is CASSLLGAGTQYF. The CDR3, as DNA: TGTGCCAGCAGTTTATTGGGGGCTGGGACCCAGTACTTC.

The rearrangement uses TRBV15 and TRBJ1-2; a possible D gene is TRBD1 (5 bases). The CDR3 is 14 amino acids. V was trimmed by 1 base and J by 3 bases, leaving 9 bases between them. Germline CDR1 is LNHNV and CDR2 is YYDKDF (reference sequence). CDR3 coding DNA: TGTGCCACCAGCAGAGGGGGCGGATACTATGGCTACACCTTC. The encoded protein is CATSRGGGYYGYTF.

The chain employs TRBV27 and TRBJ1-1, with D maybe TRBD1 (5 bases). Germline assignment: CDR1 MNHEY and CDR2 SMNVEV (reference sequence). The CDR3 length is 14 residues. The V and J ends lost 5 bases and 6 bases respectively, with 16 bases between them. This chain's CDR3 is CASSPILDRSEAFF. DNA for the CDR3: TGTGCCAGCAGTCCCATCCTCGACAGATCTGAAGCTTTCTTT.

The chain joins TRBV30 to TRBJ1-5; D perhaps matches TRBD1 (5 bases). V was cut by 0 bases and J by 8 bases, with 8 bases left in between. The CDR3 is made up of 12 amino acids. CDR1 GTSNPN and CDR2 SVGIG come from the germline V gene (reference sequence). CDR3 nucleotides: TGTGCCTGGAGTGTACGGGGGAAGCCCCAGCATTTT. This gives the protein CAWSVRGKPQHF.

The gene calls are TRBV2 and TRBJ2-7; 12 bases match TRBD1. The germline CDR1 and CDR2 sequences are SNHLY and FYNNEI. Trimming took 6 bases from V and 6 from J; bases not matched to a gene: 6. The CDR3 length is 14 residues. CDR3 sequence reads: CASSGTGGFVEQYF. The CDR3 bases are TGTGCCAGCAGCGGGACAGGGGGCTTTGTCGAGCAGTACTTC.

The chain couples TRBV29-1 to TRBJ1-2; D gene ambiguous. The V end was cut by 3 bases, the J end by 10 bases, with 15 bases between. The CDR3 is 12 residues long. CDR1 is SQVTM, CDR2 ANQGSEA, per germline. CDR3 amino acids: CSVDNRASDYTF. CDR3 DNA: TGCAGCGTTGACAACCGAGCATCTGACTACACCTTC.

The genes are TRBV9 and TRBJ1-5; D is unclear. The CDR3 loop spans 16 amino acids. Germline V gene data show CDR1 as SGDLS and CDR2 as YYNGEE. V shed 4 bases and J shed 5 bases, with 19 bases lying between them. The CDR3 region has the DNA TGTGCCAGCAGCCCCCCCCGGGGAGCCGCGGATCAGCCCCAGCATTTT. Translating it yields CASSPPRGAADQPQHF.

The chain couples TRBV9 to TRBJ2-1; TRBD1 matches 8 bases. CDR1 SGDLS and CDR2 YYNGEE come from the germline V gene. V was clipped by 2 bases and J by 7 bases; unmatched bases: 8. The CDR3 has 15 amino acids. This chain's CDR3 is CASSVDRDRPNEQFF. In nucleotides, the CDR3 is TGTGCCAGCAGCGTCGATCGGGACAGGCCGAATGAGCAGTTCTTC.

This clone was observed a single time. J is TRBJ1-1 and V is TRBV11-2; TRBD1 agrees at 10 bases. The V and J ends lost 3 bases and 4 bases, in that order; junction bases with no gene match: 8. Looked up from germline, CDR1 is SGHAT and CDR2 is FQNNGV. The CDR3 is 16 residues long. This chain's CDR3 is CASSFSTGGTGTEAFF. The CDR3 coding sequence is TGTGCCAGCAGCTTTTCGACAGGGGGCACGGGCACTGAAGCTTTCTTT.

This chain uses TRBV9 with TRBJ1-2, with D tentatively TRBD1 (5 bases). CDR1 and CDR2 from the germline V gene are SGDLS and YYNGEE. The CDR3 contains 13 residues. V was trimmed by 0 bases and J by 8 bases, leaving 11 bases between them. In nucleotides, the CDR3 is TGTGCCAGCAGCGTAGTTCAGGGATCGGGCTACACCTTC. Protein: CASSVVQGSGYTF.